The present TCR beta chain was sequenced within a study of cytomegalovirus exposure and HLA in healthy donors. This clone was detected only once. Its matching antigen is unknown. Per germline, CDR1 SGHDT and CDR2 YYEEEE. Unmatched junction bases numbered 10, after V lost 6 bases and J lost 4 bases. The CDR3 sequence is 16 residues long. Vbeta (60) and Jbeta (13) primers were used in the PCR. Produced via immunoSEQ multiplex PCR; TCRdb's table is partial and in-frame only. The repertoire holds 100,000 or so clones, with roughly four fifths as singletons. The study's findings and limits: There were some V segments, including TRBV6-2 and TRBV6-3, excluded as indistinguishable.

The source is a man in his thirties or forties in good health and CMV-seropositive. Specimen: PBMCs. The V gene is TRBV5-6, the J gene TRBJ2-2; 9 bases are shared with TRBD2. The CDR3 reads CASNYGGTSFTGELFF. The CDR3, as DNA: TGTGCCAGCAACTACGGGGGGACTAGCTTCACCGGGGAGCTGTTTTTT.